This T cell receptor (beta chain) was sequenced for a study of CD8+ T cells in alopecia areata. Broader study findings: Alopecia totalis/universalis scalp especially showed more expanded CD8+ clones than normal scalp. Normal skin's resident alphabeta T cells are sequenced alongside lesional scalp T cells.

RNA was isolated and reverse transcribed to cDNA, the sequencing template. Here immunoSEQ multiplex PCR was the method, and the copy in TCRdb shows in-frame clones only, minus some. The sample yields 200,000 to 250,000 clones, roughly two thirds seen once. This clone appeared a few times. What it binds is unknown. Patients with alopecia areata provided lesional scalp punch biopsies as well as peripheral blood. After removal of 8 bases from V and 7 bases from J, the junction contained 0 bases not matched to a gene. CDR3 length: 12 amino acids. The germline V gene has CDR1 WSHSY and CDR2 SAAADI. This sequence was found in a human donor with alopecia areata. The V call is TRBV10-2, the J call TRBJ1-6; 9 nucleotides align to TRBD1. The sequencing used CD4+ T cells sorted from blood, collected at week 0. The CDR3 sequence: CASGTGNSPLHF. CDR3 DNA sequence: TGCGCCAGCGGGACAGGGAATTCACCCCTCCACTTT.